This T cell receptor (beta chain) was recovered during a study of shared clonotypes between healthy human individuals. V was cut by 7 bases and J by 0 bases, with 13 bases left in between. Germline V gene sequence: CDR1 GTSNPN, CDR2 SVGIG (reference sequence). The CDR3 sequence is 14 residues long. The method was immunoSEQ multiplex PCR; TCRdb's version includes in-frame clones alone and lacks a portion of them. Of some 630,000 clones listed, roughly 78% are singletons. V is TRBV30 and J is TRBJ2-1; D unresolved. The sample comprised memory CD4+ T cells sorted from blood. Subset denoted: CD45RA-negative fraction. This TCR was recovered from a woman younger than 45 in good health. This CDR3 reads CASGGLSSYNEQFF. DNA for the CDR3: TGTGCCTCGGGTGGGCTTTCCTCCTACAATGAGCAGTTCTTC. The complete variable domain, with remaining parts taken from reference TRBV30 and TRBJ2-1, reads SQTIHQWPATLVQPVGSPLSLECTVEGTSNPNLYWYRQAAGRGLQLLFYSVGIGQISSEVPQNLSASRPQDRQFILSSKKLLLSDSGFYLCASGGLSSYNEQFFGPGTRLTVL.